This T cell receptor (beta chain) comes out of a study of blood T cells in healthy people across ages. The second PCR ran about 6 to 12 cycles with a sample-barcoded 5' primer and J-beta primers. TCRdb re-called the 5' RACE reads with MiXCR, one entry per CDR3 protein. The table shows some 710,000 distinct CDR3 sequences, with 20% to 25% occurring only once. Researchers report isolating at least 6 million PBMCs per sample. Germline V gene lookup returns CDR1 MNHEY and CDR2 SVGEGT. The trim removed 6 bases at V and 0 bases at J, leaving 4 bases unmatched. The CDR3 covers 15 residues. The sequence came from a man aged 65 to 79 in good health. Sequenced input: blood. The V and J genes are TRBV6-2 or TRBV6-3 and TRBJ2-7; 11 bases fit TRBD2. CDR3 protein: CASRSSGGSSYEQYF. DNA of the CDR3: TGTGCCAGCAGATCTAGCGGGGGGAGCTCCTACGAGCAGTACTTC.